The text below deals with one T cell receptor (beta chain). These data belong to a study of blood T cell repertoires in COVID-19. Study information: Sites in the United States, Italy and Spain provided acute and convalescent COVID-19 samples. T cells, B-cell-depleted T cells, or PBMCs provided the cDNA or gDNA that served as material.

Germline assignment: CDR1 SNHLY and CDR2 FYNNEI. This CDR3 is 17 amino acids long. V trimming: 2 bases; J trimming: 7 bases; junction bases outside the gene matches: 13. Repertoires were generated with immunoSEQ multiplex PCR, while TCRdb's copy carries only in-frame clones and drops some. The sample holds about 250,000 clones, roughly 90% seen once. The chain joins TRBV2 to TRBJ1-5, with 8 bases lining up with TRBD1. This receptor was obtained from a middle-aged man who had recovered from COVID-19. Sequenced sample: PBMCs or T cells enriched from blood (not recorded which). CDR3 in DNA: TGTGCCAGCAGTGAATGGCAGGGGGCTTTATCGGGACAGCCCCAGCATTTT. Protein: CASSEWQGALSGQPQHF.